A selection of T cell receptor beta chains follows, all from one sample in a study of cytomegalovirus exposure and HLA in healthy donors. TCRdb keeps only in-frame clones here, not all; method: immunoSEQ multiplex PCR. The sample shows roughly 180,000 clones, approximately 80% of them seen only once. The specimen sequenced was PBMCs. Source of these receptors: a man aged 25 to 40 in good health and CMV-seropositive. Both conserved end residues are part of each CDR3. Fields, in order: J gene, D gene, CDR3 length, clone size, V gene, CDR3 DNA, CDR3 protein. A D gene is named only where the DNA matches it firmly. Where a row states a size, it is once, few, many or the class of an expanded clone; other rows omit it.

>TRBJ2-5|.|14|.|TRBV5-1
TGCGCCAGCAGCCCAGGACAGTACCAAGAGACCCAGTACTTC
CASSPGQYQETQYF
>TRBJ1-5|TRBD1|16|.|TRBV7-8
TGTGCCAGCAGCTTAGGGGACAGGGGTAGCAATCAGCCCCAGCATTTT
CASSLGDRGSNQPQHF
>TRBJ2-4|.|16|.|TRBV27
TGTGCCAGCAGTTCAATACAGGGCTTAGCCAAAAACATTCAGTACTTC
CASSSIQGLAKNIQYF
>TRBJ1-2|TRBD1|14|once|TRBV6-1
TGTGCCAGCACCCTGGGACAGGGCTACTATGGCTACACCTTC
CASTLGQGYYGYTF
>TRBJ1-1|TRBD1|16|.|TRBV5-1
TGCGCCAGCAGCTTCTTGGGTACGCAGGGGGTGGGTGAAGCTTTCTTT
CASSFLGTQGVGEAFF
>TRBJ2-7|TRBD2|14|once|TRBV27
TGTGCCAGCAGCCTCAGCGGGAGAGGCTACGAGCAGTACTTC
CASSLSGRGYEQYF
>TRBJ1-1|TRBD1|14|.|TRBV5-4
TGTGCCAGCAACTCGGGACAGGGTGGAACTGAAGCTTTCTTT
CASNSGQGGTEAFF
>TRBJ2-1|.|16|.|TRBV15
TGTGCCACCAGCAGAGATTATAGGGGGAAGTACAATGAGCAGTTCTTC
CATSRDYRGKYNEQFF
>TRBJ2-5|TRBD2|19|.|TRBV4-1
TGCGCCAGCAGCCAGGGAGACAAGGGACTAGCGGGCGCCCGGGGGACCCAGTACTTC
CASSQGDKGLAGARGTQYF
>TRBJ2-3|.|17|.|TRBV14
TGTGCCAGCAGCCCCTATTCCAGGGGTCGGGGCACAGATACGCAGTATTTT
CASSPYSRGRGTDTQYF
>TRBJ2-4|TRBD1|16|few|TRBV7-8
TGTGCCAGCAGCTTAGGAAGGGACAGGCTCGGGAACATTCAGTACTTC
CASSLGRDRLGNIQYF
>TRBJ1-4|.|16|.|TRBV2
TGTGCCAGCTTCCCAGGGGCAGGGGCCCTAAATGAAAAACTGTTTTTT
CASFPGAGALNEKLFF
>TRBJ1-2|.|15|few|TRBV4-3
TGCGCCAGCAGCCTATCTGCCGGGACAAAGAATGGCTACACCTTC
CASSLSAGTKNGYTF
>TRBJ1-1|.|17|.|TRBV19
TGTGCCAGTAGTATGGATTACTTGGAGAGAGGACACTCTGAAGCTTTCTTT
CASSMDYLERGHSEAFF
>TRBJ2-7|TRBD2|15|few|TRBV27
TGTGCCAGCAGTAGAAGACTAGCGGGCGCCTACGAGCAGTACTTC
CASSRRLAGAYEQYF
>TRBJ1-1|.|14|.|TRBV6-1
TGTGCCAGCAGTGAAGTGGCAGAGAACACTGAAGCTTTCTTT
CASSEVAENTEAFF
>TRBJ2-4|.|16|.|TRBV27
TGTGCCAGCAGTTTACTGGCGGTCCTAGCCAAAAACATTCAGTACTTC
CASSLLAVLAKNIQYF
>TRBJ2-5|.|19|.|TRBV9
TGTGCCAGCAGCGCCAGTAGGTATCTTGGGTCAGGGATCCAAGAGACCCAGTACTTC
CASSASRYLGSGIQETQYF
>TRBJ2-7|TRBD1|14|.|TRBV7-9
TGTTCCAGCAGCTCAGGACAGGGAATCGGGGAGCAGTACTTC
CSSSSGQGIGEQYF
>TRBJ2-1|TRBD2|17|.|TRBV5-6
TGTGCCAGCAGCCCGCCAGGGAGCGGGACCCCTTGGGGGGAGCAGTTCTTC
CASSPPGSGTPWGEQFF
>TRBJ2-3|TRBD1|15|.|TRBV7-2
TGTGCCAGCAGCCCCTGGACAGGGGGTGCAGATACGCAGTATTTT
CASSPWTGGADTQYF
>TRBJ2-3|TRBD2|15|.|TRBV11-2
TGTGCCAGCAGCCCGGGACTAGCGGGGGCCGATACGCAGTATTTT
CASSPGLAGADTQYF
>TRBJ1-5|.|15|.|TRBV19
TGTGCCAGTAGTTCAACCGGGGGGAGCAATCAGCCCCAGCATTTT
CASSSTGGSNQPQHF
>TRBJ1-2|.|15|.|TRBV7-2
TGTGCCAGCAGCTTAGACAGTAATTCTAACTATGGCTACACCTTC
CASSLDSNSNYGYTF
>TRBJ2-7|TRBD1|17|.|TRBV25-1
TGTGCCAGCAGTGAATCGGGGGACAGGGGTTCGCTGAACGAGCAGTACTTC
CASSESGDRGSLNEQYF
>TRBJ2-1|TRBD2|14|.|TRBV6-5
TGTGCCAGCAGTTGGGGGGGGATATACAATGAGCAGTTCTTC
CASSWGGIYNEQFF
>TRBJ2-7|TRBD2|17|.|TRBV10-3
TGTGCCATCAGTGAGACTAAACTAGCGGGAGGTTCCTACGAGCAGTACTTC
CAISETKLAGGSYEQYF
>TRBJ2-1|.|13|.|TRBV5-6
TGTGCCAGCAGCTTAACAGGGTCGCATGAGCAGTTCTTC
CASSLTGSHEQFF
>TRBJ2-7|.|15|.|TRBV4-1
TGCGCCAGCAGCCAAGATAGAAGGGTAGCGGACGAGCAGTACTTC
CASSQDRRVADEQYF
>TRBJ1-1|.|14|.|TRBV9
TGTGCCAGCAGCGTTCAAACCGGGGGCACTGAAGCTTTCTTT
CASSVQTGGTEAFF
>TRBJ2-3|.|13|.|TRBV4-3
TGCGCCAGCAGCCAAGAACAGGGATATACGCAGTATTTT
CASSQEQGYTQYF
>TRBJ2-7|TRBD2|15|.|TRBV27
TGTGCCAGCAGTCATACAGCGGGACCTACCTACGAGCAGTACTTC
CASSHTAGPTYEQYF
>TRBJ1-6|.|15|.|TRBV5-5
TGTGCCAGCAGCTTTTACAGGGTCGGCGATTCACCCCTCCACTTT
CASSFYRVGDSPLHF
>TRBJ2-4|TRBD2|18|few|TRBV7-8
TGTGCCAGCAGCACGGACAGGGCGCTAGCGGGAGTGGAAAACATTCAGTACTTC
CASSTDRALAGVENIQYF
>TRBJ2-3|.|15|once|TRBV5-4
TGTGCCAGCAGCTTGTGGTTAGCCCTCCCAGATACGCAGTATTTT
CASSLWLALPDTQYF
>TRBJ2-1|.|12|.|TRBV5-4
TGTGCCAGCAGCCTATCGCCCACTGAGCAGTTCTTC
CASSLSPTEQFF
>TRBJ2-2|TRBD2|15|.|TRBV5-4
TGTGCCAGCAGCCTCGGACTAGCGCGAGCCGGGGAGCTGTTTTTT
CASSLGLARAGELFF
>TRBJ1-5|.|17|.|TRBV19
TGTGCCAGCGTGAGGACAAACGGGTCAATCTGGGATCAGCCCCAGCATTTT
CASVRTNGSIWDQPQHF
>TRBJ1-2|.|14|.|TRBV11-3
TGTGCCACCCAGAACAGGGAGGGAACACATGGCTACACCTTC
CATQNREGTHGYTF
>TRBJ2-3|.|15|.|TRBV6-5
TGTGCCAGCAGCCCTTTAGGGGCCGGCACAGATACGCAGTATTTT
CASSPLGAGTDTQYF
>TRBJ2-7|.|13|.|TRBV5-4
TGTGCCAGCAGTCAAGCGGGCGGGCAGTTAAGCCGCTTC
CASSQAGGQLSRF
>TRBJ2-7|TRBD1|14|.|TRBV11-2
TGTGCCAGCAGCCGCCCAGGGGGCTACAACGAGCAGTACTTC
CASSRPGGYNEQYF
>TRBJ2-7|TRBD1|14|.|TRBV5-1
TGCGCCAGCAGCTCTAACAGGGGCTCCTACGAGCAGTACTTC
CASSSNRGSYEQYF
>TRBJ1-5|.|17|.|TRBV19
TGTGCCAGTAGTATCCCGACCGGGAGCCTTAGCAATCAGCCCCAGCATTTT
CASSIPTGSLSNQPQHF
>TRBJ2-1|TRBD1|18|.|TRBV30
TGTGCCTGGAGCGTAAAACGGGACAGTTTGTTGGGGTACAATGAGCAGTTCTTC
CAWSVKRDSLLGYNEQFF
>TRBJ1-2|.|15|.|TRBV5-1
TGCGCCAGCAGTCTGGGAGGGGCCTTGGACTATGGCTACACCTTC
CASSLGGALDYGYTF
>TRBJ2-3|TRBD2|16|.|TRBV6-4
TGTGCCAGCAGTGACTCACCTTACCGGGGGGGGTCTACGCAGTATTTT
CASSDSPYRGGSTQYF
>TRBJ2-7|TRBD1|15|.|TRBV5-4
TGTGCCAGCAGTCCTGGACAGGCGGCCCCCTACGAGCAGTACTTC
CASSPGQAAPYEQYF
>TRBJ2-7|TRBD2|16|.|TRBV9
TGTGCCAGCAGCGTAGCGGAGCGGGGGACCTCCTACGAGCAGTACTTC
CASSVAERGTSYEQYF
>TRBJ2-7|.|16|few|TRBV7-8
TGTGCCAGCAGCTTCTGGATCCGGGACACAACCTACGAGCAGTACTTC
CASSFWIRDTTYEQYF
>TRBJ2-3|TRBD1|17|.|TRBV15
TGTGCCACCAGCAGAGATATAGGGGGCGTGTTGACAGATACGCAGTATTTT
CATSRDIGGVLTDTQYF
>TRBJ2-3|.|16|once|TRBV7-9
TGTGCCAGCAGCACCGACAGGGGAGGGAACACAGATACGCAGTATTTT
CASSTDRGGNTDTQYF
>TRBJ1-6|TRBD1|15|.|TRBV5-4
TGTGCCAGCAGCGCACGGACAGGTACTGGGTCACCCCTCCACTTT
CASSARTGTGSPLHF
>TRBJ1-4|.|15|.|TRBV9
TGTGCCAGCAGCCCCCAGTGGGCCTCCTCTCCGAAACTGTTTTTT
CASSPQWASSPKLFF
>TRBJ2-2|.|15|.|TRBV27
TGTGCCAGCAGTACCAATCCTAGCTTGGTCGGGGAGCTGTTTTTT
CASSTNPSLVGELFF
>TRBJ2-3|TRBD2|16|.|TRBV5-1
TGCGCCAGCAGCCACACTGGCGGGAGGGCCGTAGATACGCAGTATTTT
CASSHTGGRAVDTQYF
>TRBJ2-1|TRBD2|17|.|TRBV7-2
TGTGCCAGCAGCTTAGCTAGCGGGGGGGGGTCCTACAATGAGCAGTTCTTC
CASSLASGGGSYNEQFF